These 17 T cell receptor beta chains were all obtained from the same sample, sequenced in a study of blood T cell repertoires in COVID-19. Assay: immunoSEQ multiplex PCR; the TCRdb copy retains only in-frame clones and omits some. Of around 100,000 clones listed, 70% to 90% are singletons. The material sequenced was peripheral blood. These receptors were obtained from a human donor in a cohort sampled during active COVID-19.

This sequence joins TRBV10-3 and TRBJ2-1; 8 positions agree with TRBD1. V was clipped by 6 bases and J by 7 bases; unmatched bases: 11. Germline-derived CDR1 and CDR2 are ENHRY and SYGVKD. CDR3 length equals 15 residues. CDR3 bases: TGTGCCATCAGGGGGGTTGGACAGGGCGGGAATGAGCAGTTCTTC. It yields the protein CAIRGVGQGGNEQFF.

This clone was seen more than once but under ten times. The rearrangement uses TRBV7-9 and TRBJ1-1; 9 bases match TRBD1. This CDR3 region has 14 residues. The J segment lost 4 bases and the V segment lost 4 bases, leaving 4 bases of the junction unmatched. CDR1 SEHNR and CDR2 FQNEAQ come from the germline V gene (reference sequence). The CDR3 reads CASSWTGETTEAFF. CDR3 DNA: TGTGCCAGCAGCTGGACAGGGGAGACCACTGAAGCTTTCTTT.

Only one count was recorded for this clone. The chain carries TRBV7-8 and TRBJ2-7; D might be TRBD1 (6 bases). The length of the CDR3 is 15 residues. CDR1 is SGHVS, CDR2 FQNEAQ, per germline. V was shortened by 5 bases and J by 3 bases, with 17 bases between the two germline ends. The CDR3 coding sequence is TGTGCCAGCAGCGTTCGGGACACCGGGCACTACGAGCAGTACTTC. Its translation is CASSVRDTGHYEQYF.

The chain is built from TRBV19 and TRBJ1-2, with 7 bases lining up with TRBD1. With V trimmed by 4 bases and J by 5 bases, 7 bases remained unmatched. Germline-derived CDR1 and CDR2 are LNHDA and SQIVND (reference sequence). CDR3 size: 14 residues. CDR3 residues: CASSSGGGSYGYTF. The DNA for the CDR3 is TGTGCCAGTAGTAGTGGAGGGGGCTCGTATGGCTACACCTTC.

The genes are TRBV20-1 and TRBJ2-5; D unresolved. Looked up from germline, CDR1 is DFQATT and CDR2 is SNEGSKA (reference sequence). The CDR3 totals 12 residues. Trimming removed 3 bases from V and 5 bases from J, with 10 bases in between. The CDR3 DNA reads TGCAGTGCTAGTGGGGTCGGGGAGACCCAGTACTTC. Its protein is CSASGVGETQYF.

The V and J genes are TRBV9 and TRBJ2-1, with a tentative D call TRBD1 (6 bases). This CDR3 region has 17 residues. Trimming removed 4 bases at V and 2 bases at J, with 19 bases between. The germline CDR1 and CDR2 sequences are SGDLS and YYNGEE. The CDR3 DNA follows: TGTGCCAGCAGCCATAGCGTATCGGGACAAACCTACAATGAGCAGTTCTTC. Translated, it gives CASSHSVSGQTYNEQFF.

The gene calls are TRBV19 and TRBJ1-2; 7 bases match TRBD1. With V trimmed by 8 bases and J by 2 bases, 5 bases remained unmatched. The CDR3 has 13 residues. Germline values: CDR1 LNHDA, CDR2 SQIVND (reference sequence). CDR3 protein: CASQDRTNYGYTF. In DNA form, the CDR3 reads TGTGCCAGTCAGGACAGGACAAACTATGGCTACACCTTC.

V and J are TRBV7-9 and TRBJ1-2, with D unresolved. CDR1 is SEHNR and CDR2 is FQNEAQ in the germline V gene (reference sequence). The CDR3 contains 12 residues. V was clipped by 3 bases and J by 3 bases, with 5 bases between them. Here the CDR3 reads CASSLADYGYTF. The CDR3 nucleotides are TGTGCCAGCAGCTTGGCCGACTATGGCTACACCTTC.

The rearrangement links TRBV9 to TRBJ2-1; 10 nucleotides line up with TRBD2. The CDR3 sequence is 15 residues long. Germline V gene data show CDR1 as SGDLS and CDR2 as YYNGEE. Trimming cost V 5 bases and J 4 bases; bases outside gene matches: 6. The CDR3 bases are TGTGCCAGCAGACCACCTAGCGGGGGATACAATGAGCAGTTCTTC. Protein sequence: CASRPPSGGYNEQFF.

The chain combines TRBV7-6 with TRBJ2-7; 11 nucleotides align to TRBD2. CDR3 length equals 16 residues. Germline V CDR1 and CDR2: SGHVS, FNYEAQ. Germline trimming cut 3 bases from V and 6 bases from J; bases unmatched to any gene: 10. CDR3 sequence reads: CASSLLLAGASGEQYF. CDR3 coding DNA: TGTGCCAGCAGCTTGCTACTAGCGGGAGCGAGTGGCGAGCAGTACTTC.

This clone was seen a few times. Other DNA sequences in the sample encode the same CDR3. This chain joins TRBV20-1 and TRBJ2-3; D gene ambiguous. The length of the CDR3 is 11 residues. CDR1 is DFQATT, CDR2 SNEGSKA, per germline (reference sequence). The ends were cut back, 3 bases at V and 4 bases at J, with 5 bases in the middle. CDR3 in DNA: TGCAGTGCTAGCCTGTCAGATACGCAGTATTTT. Its translation is CSASLSDTQYF.

This clone was detected a few times. The chain recombines TRBV7-2 with TRBJ1-1; D gene ambiguous. The V gene's germline CDR1 is SGHTA and CDR2 FQGNSA. Deletions cut 5 bases from V and 2 bases from J, with 18 bases between. The CDR3 contains 16 residues. This chain's CDR3 is CASSPVLGPRNTEAFF. Written as DNA, the CDR3 is TGTGCCAGCAGCCCGGTATTGGGCCCTCGAAACACTGAAGCTTTCTTT.

V usage is TRBV3-1 (or the pseudogene TRBV3-2) and J usage is TRBJ1-1; D is unresolved. Looked up from germline, CDR1 is LGHDT and CDR2 is YNNKEL (reference sequence). Between the trimmed V and J ends, which lost 2 bases and 11 bases, there was a span of 9 bases. The CDR3 covers 11 residues. The CDR3 DNA follows: TGTGCCAGCAGCCAATCATATCGGGCTTTCTTT. It yields the protein CASSQSYRAFF.

The chain has TRBV7-9 and TRBJ1-2; unclear D gene. The CDR3 has 15 amino acids. Germline CDR1 reads SEHNR; CDR2 reads FQNEAQ (reference sequence). V shed 5 bases and J shed 0 bases, with 13 bases lying between them. The CDR3: CASSPSGVTNYGYTF. CDR3 nucleotide sequence: TGTGCCAGCAGCCCCTCAGGCGTCACTAACTATGGCTACACCTTC.

J is TRBJ2-3 and V is TRBV7-2; D not certain. CDR1 SGHTA and CDR2 FQGNSA come from the germline V gene. The V and J ends lost 5 bases and 5 bases respectively, with 11 bases between them. This CDR3 region has 13 residues. This CDR3 is CASSLRHGDTQYF. The DNA of the CDR3 is TGTGCCAGCAGCCTCCGACACGGAGATACGCAGTATTTT.

The V gene is TRBV27, the J gene TRBJ1-1; perhaps TRBD1 as D (6 bases). This CDR3 region has 14 residues. Germline V gene data show CDR1 as MNHEY and CDR2 as SMNVEV (reference sequence). The V and J ends lost 3 bases and 2 bases respectively, with 10 bases between them. The CDR3 DNA reads TGTGCCAGCAGTTTCTCAGGGGTTAACACTGAAGCTTTCTTT. Translated: CASSFSGVNTEAFF.

The rearrangement uses TRBV3-1 (or the pseudogene TRBV3-2) and TRBJ2-5; D ambiguous. This CDR3 contains 13 residues. Looked up from germline, CDR1 is LGHDT and CDR2 is YNNKEL (reference sequence). The V gene lost 1 base and the J gene lost 7 bases, with 10 bases spanning the gap. This chain's CDR3 is CASSQGPVATQYF. The CDR3 DNA sequence: TGTGCCAGCAGCCAAGGGCCAGTGGCGACCCAGTACTTC.